A selection of T cell receptor beta chains follows, all from one sample in a study of blood T cell repertoires in COVID-19. Sequenced by immunoSEQ multiplex PCR; TCRdb stores in-frame clones only, minus some. Of 220,000 or so clones listed, roughly 86% are singletons. Sequencing was done on a sample of peripheral blood. These receptors originate from a woman aged 45-65 years with COVID-19, enrolled during active disease. CDR3s leave out the opening cysteine and the closing phenylalanine or tryptophan.

j_gene	v_gene	CDR3aa
TRBJ2-6	TRBV6-5	ASSYTDGAGANVLT
TRBJ2-6	TRBV10-1	ASSEEAGGYSGANVLT
TRBJ2-3	TRBV14	ASSLQPLGTLTDTQY
TRBJ1-1	TRBV28	ASSPLGRVQGAF
TRBJ1-2	TRBV25-1	ASSESGGYGYT
TRBJ2-5	TRBV5-1	ASSPQGAPQETQY
TRBJ1-5	TRBV2	ASRETGGGQPQH
TRBJ1-5	TRBV7-8	ASSLFVGTRDSDQPQH
TRBJ1-4	TRBV5-6	ASSLGQGTNEKLF
TRBJ2-2	TRBV19	ASSNSIVTGSYSGELF
TRBJ2-7	TRBV28	ASSADRNLLPEQY
TRBJ2-3	TRBV10-3	ATRQGAGDTQY
TRBJ2-1	TRBV11-3	ASSLPGQKKF
TRBJ2-1	TRBV27	ASSLWPAGGYNEQF
TRBJ2-1	TRBV11-2	ASSLAGGIYNEQF
TRBJ1-1	TRBV7-8	ASSLAMIYRGRNTEAF
TRBJ1-2	TRBV6-2/TRBV6-3	ASSYSTGGLSGYT
TRBJ1-6	TRBV7-9	ASSFSGGLGNSPLH
TRBJ2-1	TRBV7-9	ASTKGQTAYNEQF
TRBJ1-6	TRBV7-2	ASSHGDSPLH
TRBJ2-1	TRBV11-3	ASRPKSGGEQF
TRBJ2-7	TRBV19	ASSRGLAVLGGEQY
TRBJ2-5	TRBV11-2	ASSLEAWAPQETQY
TRBJ1-2	TRBV5-1	ASSLGQAIYGYT
TRBJ1-2	TRBV27	ASSGNRGYYGYT
TRBJ1-6	TRBV9	ASSVGTDNSPLH
TRBJ2-1	TRBV11-3	ASSSFGSYNEQF
TRBJ1-5	TRBV2	ASGPGNNQPQH
TRBJ2-3	TRBV7-2	ASSPSRDTQY
TRBJ2-1	TRBV30	AWSREDNEQF
TRBJ2-1	TRBV24-1	ATSDPGQGKGEQF
TRBJ1-3	TRBV11-2	ASLEKDRELVQRNTIY
TRBJ2-7	TRBV11-2	ASSLLGGKEAQY
TRBJ1-6	TRBV21-1	ASSSRRQGVNSPLH
TRBJ2-3	TRBV3-1/TRBV3-2	ASSPTSRSDTQY
TRBJ2-3	TRBV9	ASSVALTGTSDTQY